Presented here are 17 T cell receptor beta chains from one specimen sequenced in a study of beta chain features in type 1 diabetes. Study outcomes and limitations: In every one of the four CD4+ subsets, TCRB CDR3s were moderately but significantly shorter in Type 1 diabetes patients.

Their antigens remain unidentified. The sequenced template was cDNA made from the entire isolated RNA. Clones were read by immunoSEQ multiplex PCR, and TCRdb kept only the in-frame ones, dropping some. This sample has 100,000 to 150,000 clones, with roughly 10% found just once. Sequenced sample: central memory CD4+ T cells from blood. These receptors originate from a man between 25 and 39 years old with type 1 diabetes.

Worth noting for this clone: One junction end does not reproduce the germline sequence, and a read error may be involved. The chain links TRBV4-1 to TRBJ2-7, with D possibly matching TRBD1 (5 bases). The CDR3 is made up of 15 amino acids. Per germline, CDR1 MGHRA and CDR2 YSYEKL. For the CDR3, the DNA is TGTGCCAGCAGCCAAGCACAGGAAGTCTCCTACGAGCAGTACTTC. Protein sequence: CASSQAQEVSYEQYF.

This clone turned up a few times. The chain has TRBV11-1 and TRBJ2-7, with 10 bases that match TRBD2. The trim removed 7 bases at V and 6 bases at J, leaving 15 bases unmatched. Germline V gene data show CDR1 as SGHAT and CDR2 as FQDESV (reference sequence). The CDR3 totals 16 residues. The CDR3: CASTQEALAGLSEQYF. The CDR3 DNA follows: TGTGCCAGCACCCAGGAGGCACTAGCGGGATTATCCGAGCAGTACTTC.

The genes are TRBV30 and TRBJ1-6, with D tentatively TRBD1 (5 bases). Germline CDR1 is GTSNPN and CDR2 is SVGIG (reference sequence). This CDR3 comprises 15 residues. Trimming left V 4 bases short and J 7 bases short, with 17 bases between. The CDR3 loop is CAWTPRRGYNSPLHF. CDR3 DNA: TGTGCCTGGACCCCCCGGAGGGGATACAATTCACCCCTCCACTTT.

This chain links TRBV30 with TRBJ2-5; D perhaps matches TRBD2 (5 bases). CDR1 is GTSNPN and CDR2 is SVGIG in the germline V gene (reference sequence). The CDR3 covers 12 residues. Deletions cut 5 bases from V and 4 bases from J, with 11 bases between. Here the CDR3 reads CAWGRERETQYF. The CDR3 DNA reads TGTGCCTGGGGGAGAGAAAGAGAGACCCAGTACTTC.

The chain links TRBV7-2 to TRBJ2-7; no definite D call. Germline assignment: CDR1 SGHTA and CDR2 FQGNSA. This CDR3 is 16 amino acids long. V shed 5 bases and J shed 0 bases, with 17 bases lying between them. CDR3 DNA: TGTGCCAGCAGCCCGGCCGCGACTGCCTACTCCTACGAGCAGTACTTC. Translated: CASSPAATAYSYEQYF.

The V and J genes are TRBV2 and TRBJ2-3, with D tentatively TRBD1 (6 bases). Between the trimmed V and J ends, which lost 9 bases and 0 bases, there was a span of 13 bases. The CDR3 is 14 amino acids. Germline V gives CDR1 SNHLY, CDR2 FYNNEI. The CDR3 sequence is CASNQGHSTDTQYF. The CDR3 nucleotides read TGTGCCAGTAACCAGGGACATAGCACAGATACGCAGTATTTT.

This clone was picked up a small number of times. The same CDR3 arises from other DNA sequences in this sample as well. The CDR3 protein is CASRSTSGGYEQYF. The CDR3 region has the DNA TGTGCCAGCAGGTCGACTAGCGGGGGCTACGAGCAGTACTTC. The chain couples TRBV2 to TRBJ2-7; the match to TRBD2 covers 12 bases. After removal of 6 bases from V and 3 bases from J, the junction contained 3 bases not matched to a gene. The CDR3 has 14 amino acids. CDR1 is SNHLY, CDR2 FYNNEI, per germline.

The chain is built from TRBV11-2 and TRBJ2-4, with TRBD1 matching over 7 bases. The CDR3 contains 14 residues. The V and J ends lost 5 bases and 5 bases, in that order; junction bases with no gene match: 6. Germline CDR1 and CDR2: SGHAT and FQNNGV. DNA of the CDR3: TGTGCCAGCAGCGCTCCCCAGGGGGAAAACATTCAGTACTTC. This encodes CASSAPQGENIQYF.

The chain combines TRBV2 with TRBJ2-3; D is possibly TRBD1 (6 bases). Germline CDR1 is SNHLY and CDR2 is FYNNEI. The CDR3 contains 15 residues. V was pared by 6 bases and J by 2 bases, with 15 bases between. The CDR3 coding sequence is TGTGCCAGCAGAGTAGGACAGACTTACACAGATACGCAGTATTTT. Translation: CASRVGQTYTDTQYF. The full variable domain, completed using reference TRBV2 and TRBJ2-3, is EPEVTQTPSHQVTQMGQEVILRCVPISNHLYFYWYRQILGQKVEFLVSFYNNEISEKSEIFDDQFSVERPDGSNFTLKIRSTKLEDSAMYFCASRVGQTYTDTQYFGPGTRLTVL.

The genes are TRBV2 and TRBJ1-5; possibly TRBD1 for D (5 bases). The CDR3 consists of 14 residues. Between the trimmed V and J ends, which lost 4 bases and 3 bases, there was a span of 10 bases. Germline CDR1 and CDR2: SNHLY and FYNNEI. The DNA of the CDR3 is TGTGCCAGCAGTGGTCAGGGCTTCAATCAGCCCCAGCATTTT. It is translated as CASSGQGFNQPQHF.

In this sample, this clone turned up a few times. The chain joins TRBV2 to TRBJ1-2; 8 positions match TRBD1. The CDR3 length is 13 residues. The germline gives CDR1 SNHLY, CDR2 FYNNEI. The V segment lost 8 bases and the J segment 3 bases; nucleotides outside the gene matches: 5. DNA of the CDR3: TGTGCCAGCGGAAGACAGGGGTACTATGGCTACACCTTC. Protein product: CASGRQGYYGYTF.

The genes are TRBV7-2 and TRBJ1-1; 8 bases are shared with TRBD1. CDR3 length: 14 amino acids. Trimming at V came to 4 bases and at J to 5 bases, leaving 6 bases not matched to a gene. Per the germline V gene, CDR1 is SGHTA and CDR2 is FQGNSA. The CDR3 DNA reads TGTGCCAGCAGCTCGACAGGGGCTGGAACTGAAGCTTTCTTT. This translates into CASSSTGAGTEAFF.

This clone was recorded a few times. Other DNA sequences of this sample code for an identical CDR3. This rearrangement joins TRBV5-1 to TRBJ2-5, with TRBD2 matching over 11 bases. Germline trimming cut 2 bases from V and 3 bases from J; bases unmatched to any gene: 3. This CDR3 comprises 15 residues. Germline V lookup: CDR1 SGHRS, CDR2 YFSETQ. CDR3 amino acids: CASSFSSGGEETQYF. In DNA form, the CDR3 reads TGCGCCAGCAGCTTCAGTAGCGGGGGGGAAGAGACCCAGTACTTC.

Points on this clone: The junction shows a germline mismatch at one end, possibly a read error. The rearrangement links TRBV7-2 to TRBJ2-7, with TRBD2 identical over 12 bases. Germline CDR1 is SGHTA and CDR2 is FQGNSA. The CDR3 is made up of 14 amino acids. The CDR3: CASSLAGGNYEQYF. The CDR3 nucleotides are TGTGCCAGCAGCCTAGCGGGGGGGAACTACGAGCAGTACTTC.

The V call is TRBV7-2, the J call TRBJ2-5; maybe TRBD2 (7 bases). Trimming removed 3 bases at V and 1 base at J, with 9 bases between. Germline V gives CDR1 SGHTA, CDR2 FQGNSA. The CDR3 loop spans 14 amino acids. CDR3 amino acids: CASSLGGAQETQYF. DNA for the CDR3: TGTGCCAGCAGCTTGGGGGGGGCCCAAGAGACCCAGTACTTC.

The CDR3 reads CASSFGGAGNQPQHF. The CDR3 nucleotides are TGTGCCAGCAGTTTCGGGGGGGCAGGTAATCAGCCCCAGCATTTT. The chain has TRBV6-5 and TRBJ1-5; D is possibly TRBD1 (6 bases). Trimming pared 4 bases from V and 4 bases from J, leaving 14 bases between. The CDR3 has 15 amino acids. Germline assignment: CDR1 MNHEY and CDR2 SVGAGI.

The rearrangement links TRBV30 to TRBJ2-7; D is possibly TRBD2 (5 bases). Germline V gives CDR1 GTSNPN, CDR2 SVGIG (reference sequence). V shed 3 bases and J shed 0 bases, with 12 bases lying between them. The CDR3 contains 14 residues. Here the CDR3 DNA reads TGTGCCTGGAGGGTGGGCACTAGCTCCTACGAGCAGTACTTC. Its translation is CAWRVGTSSYEQYF.